Below, one T cell receptor beta chain is given with its context. The clone's antigen remains unknown. There are no base qualities to consult, and no much larger clone falls within one base. The sample originates from a study of PD-1 blockade in classical Hodgkin lymphoma (dated by TCRdb to about 2020). With respect to the entire study: Nivolumab dosing was 3 mg/kg intravenously every 2 weeks, continuing until either disease progression or unacceptable toxicity. A peripheral blood immune signature of response to PD-1 blockade in classical Hodgkin lymphoma was defined using TCR beta sequencing and CyTOF.

Genomic DNA was isolated using the Qiagen DNeasy kit from unsorted PBMCs as well as from negatively selected CD4+ and CD8+ fractions. Amplification of TCR beta CDR3 regions was done by immunoSEQ multiplex PCR with primers that anneal to V and J segments. A synthetic immune receptor repertoire was used to minimize amplification bias, and any remaining bias was removed computationally after sequencing. Turning to the authors' computational methods: Repertoire diversity was quantified as the Shannon entropy index using custom Python scripts. Unsorted, CD4+ and CD8+ repertoires were analyzed separately, except for combined analyses in which CD4+ and CD8+ sequences were merged in silico. Clonal expansion was defined as at least a 2-fold frequency increase after treatment relative to C1D1, with a pseudocount of 0.5 for undetected baseline clones. Singleton clones were defined as clones with 0 or 1 copy at C1D1, and non-singleton clones were defined as clones with 2 or more copies. Clones expanded in unsorted samples were annotated as CD4+, CD8+ or unknown by matching protein sequences in sorted samples from the same patient. Diversity changes from C1D1 to C4D1 were tested in paired samples using Wilcoxon tests. TCRdb mirrors the immuneACCESS table, restricted to in-frame sequences. Some clones are absent from its copies; in checked studies, under half trace to an unresolved V gene, and the reason for the others is unknown. The D gene and trimming were derived from the DNA, and the V and J assignments and clone size from that table. This sample gives about 27,000 clones in total; around 84% of them show up just once. The top ten hold about 33% of the sample.

In light of the paper, this sample's time point label describes: cycle 2 day 1 (C2D1) of nivolumab. Every trial patient had relapsed following autologous stem cell transplantation, and prior brentuximab vedotin exposure was what differed among cohorts A, B and C. The trial cohort was composed of 56 patients with relapsed/refractory classical Hodgkin lymphoma, for whom complete response, partial response or progressive disease was recorded as best overall response. In the multi-cohort phase II CheckMate 205 trial, trial patients received single-agent nivolumab. An independent review committee assessed best overall response using the 2007 International Working Group response criteria. Trial PBMCs were collected just before the start of nivolumab (C1D1) and during therapy at cycle 2 day 1 and cycle 4 day 1. After peripheral blood was drawn into 8 mL Vacutainer Cell Preparation Tubes, PBMCs were isolated by centrifugation and then cryopreserved.

The full study reports these points: Patients starting nivolumab less than 1 year after ASCT had lower diversity and were excluded from later analyses to avoid confounding by immune reconstitution. Newly diagnosed patients were reported to have lower baseline TCR diversity than healthy donors, and relapsed/refractory patients were reported to have lower baseline TCR diversity still. CD4+ but not CD8+ TCR diversity rose significantly by C4D1 (p=0.0027 vs p=0.16), most apparent in complete responders (p=0.02). The study covered only a single clinical trial cohort, and the causes of the repertoire differences, possibly disease activity or prior therapy, were still not defined. Baseline diversity similar to that of newly diagnosed patients was observed in trial patients achieving complete response, whereas significantly lower diversity was observed in partial responders and progressors.

From its cysteine to its phenylalanine, the CDR3 spans 14 amino acids. The sequence is cut down to CDR3 DNA, 42 bases in frame from base 1. Cut back by 4 bases and 4 bases, the V and J ends lie 14 bases apart. According to the germline V gene, CDR1 reads SGHRS and CDR2 reads YFSETQ. The source of this sequence is a human donor with classical Hodgkin lymphoma. Material: peripheral blood mononuclear cells (PBMCs), obtained before the second cycle of nivolumab. This chain joins TRBV5-1 to TRBJ1-2, with an unclear D gene assignment. At the DNA level, the sequence is TGCGCCAGCAGCCAGAATGGGGTATTCTATGGCTACACCTTC. Translated, it gives CASSQNGVFYGYTF. The variable domain in full, with residues beyond the CDR3 obtained from the reference TRBV5-1 and TRBJ1-2 genes, is KAGVTQTPRYLIKTRGQQVTLSCSPISGHRSVSWYQQTPGQGLQFLFEYFSETQRNKGNFPGRFSGRQFSNSRSEMNVSTLELGDSALYLCASSQNGVFYGYTFGSGTRLTVV.